The clone carrying this T cell receptor beta chain was seen repeatedly, ten times or more. Described treatment: PENTA 11 planned treatment interruption arm or continuous ART arm. The data were taken from a study of HIV-infected children after antiretroviral therapy interruption. Looked up from germline, CDR1 is KGHSH and CDR2 is LQKENI. Between the trimmed V and J ends, which lost 1 base and 0 bases, there was a span of 10 bases. The CDR3 consists of 16 residues. A 3' RACE protocol on RNA, with unique molecular identifiers, produced the TCR library. TCRdb reprocessed the 3' RACE reads with MiXCR, giving one entry per CDR3 protein. Of about 89,000 distinct CDR3 sequences listed, around 6.9% were seen once; the top ten hold around 1.1%.

This sequence was found in a pool of human donors with HIV. This specimen consisted of CD45RA+ CD4+ T cells from PBMCs, pooled from several time points, obtained from a donor given antiretroviral therapy, either interrupted or continuous. The subset denotes: naive CD4+ CD45RA+ CD45RO- T cells. This chain links TRBV18 with TRBJ1-5, with D maybe TRBD1 (6 bases). CDR3 in amino acids: CASSPRSGVSNQPQHF. The CDR3 DNA is TGTGCCAGCTCACCACGTTCAGGGGTTAGCAATCAGCCCCAGCATTTT.